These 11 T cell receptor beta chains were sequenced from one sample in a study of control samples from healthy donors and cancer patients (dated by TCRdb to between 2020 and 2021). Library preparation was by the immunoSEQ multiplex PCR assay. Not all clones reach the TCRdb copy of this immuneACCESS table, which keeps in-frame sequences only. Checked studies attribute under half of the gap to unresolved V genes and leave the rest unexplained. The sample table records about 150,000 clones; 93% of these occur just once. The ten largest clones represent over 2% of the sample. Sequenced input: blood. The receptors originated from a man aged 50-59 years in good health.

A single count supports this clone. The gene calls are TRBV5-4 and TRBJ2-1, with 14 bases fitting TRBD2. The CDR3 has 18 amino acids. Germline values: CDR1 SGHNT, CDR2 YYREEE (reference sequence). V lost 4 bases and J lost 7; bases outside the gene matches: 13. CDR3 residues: CASSAGLAGGVSSNEQFF. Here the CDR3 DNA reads TGTGCCAGCAGCGCAGGACTAGCGGGAGGTGTATCCTCGAATGAGCAGTTCTTC.

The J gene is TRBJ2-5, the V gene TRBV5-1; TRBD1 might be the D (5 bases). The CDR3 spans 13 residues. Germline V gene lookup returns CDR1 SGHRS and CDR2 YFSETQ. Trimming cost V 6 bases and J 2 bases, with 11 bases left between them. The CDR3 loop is CASTLHRQETQYF. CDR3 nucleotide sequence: TGCGCCAGCACCCTACACAGGCAAGAGACCCAGTACTTC.

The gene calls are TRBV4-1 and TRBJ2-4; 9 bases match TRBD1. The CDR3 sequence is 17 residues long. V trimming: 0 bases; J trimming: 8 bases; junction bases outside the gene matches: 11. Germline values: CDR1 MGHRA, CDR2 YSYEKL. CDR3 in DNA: TGCGCCAGCAGCCAAGATCAGGCCTGGACAGGGGCGGACATTCAGTACTTC. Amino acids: CASSQDQAWTGADIQYF.

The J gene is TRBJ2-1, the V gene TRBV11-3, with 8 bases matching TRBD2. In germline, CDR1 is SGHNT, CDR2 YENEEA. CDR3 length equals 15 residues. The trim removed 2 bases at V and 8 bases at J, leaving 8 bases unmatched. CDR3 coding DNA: TGTGCCAGCAGCTTAACGCCTAGCGGGTGGCATGAGCAGTTCTTC. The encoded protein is CASSLTPSGWHEQFF.

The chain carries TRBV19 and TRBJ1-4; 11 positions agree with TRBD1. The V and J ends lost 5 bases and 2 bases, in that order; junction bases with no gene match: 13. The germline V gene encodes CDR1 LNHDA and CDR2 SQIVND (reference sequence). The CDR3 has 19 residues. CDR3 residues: CASSWSGQGAQRTNEKLFF. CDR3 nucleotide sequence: TGTGCCAGTAGTTGGTCCGGACAGGGGGCGCAAAGGACTAATGAAAAACTGTTTTTT.

CDR3 nucleotide sequence: TGTGCCAGCAGCCAATCGTATGGGCTAACCTACGAGCAGTACTTC. This translates into CASSQSYGLTYEQYF. The chain uses TRBV3-1 (or the pseudogene TRBV3-2) and TRBJ2-7; D not certain. Germline V gene sequence: CDR1 LGHDT, CDR2 YNNKEL (reference sequence). The CDR3 spans 15 residues. Trimming took 2 bases from V and 2 from J, leaving 13 bases between them.

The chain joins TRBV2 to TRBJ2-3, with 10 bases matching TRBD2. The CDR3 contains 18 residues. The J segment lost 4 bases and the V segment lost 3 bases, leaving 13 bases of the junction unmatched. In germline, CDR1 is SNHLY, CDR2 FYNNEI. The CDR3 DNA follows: TGTGCCAGCAGTGATGCGACCCTAGCGGGAGCAGGTGCAGATACGCAGTATTTT. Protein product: CASSDATLAGAGADTQYF.

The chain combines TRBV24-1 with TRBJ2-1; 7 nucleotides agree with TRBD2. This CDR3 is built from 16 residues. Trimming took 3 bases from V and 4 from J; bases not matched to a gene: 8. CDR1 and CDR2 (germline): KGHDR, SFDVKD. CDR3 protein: CATSDTVGRSYNEQFF. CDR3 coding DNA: TGTGCCACCAGTGATACTGTCGGGAGGTCTTACAATGAGCAGTTCTTC.

CDR3 in DNA: TGTGCCACCAGTGATTTTGGGACAGGGAGAGAAAGGCAGTTCTTC. It encodes CATSDFGTGRERQFF. V usage is TRBV24-1 and J usage is TRBJ2-1; 9 nucleotides match TRBD1. The germline V gene encodes CDR1 KGHDR and CDR2 SFDVKD. There are 15 residues in the CDR3. V was clipped by 1 base and J by 12 bases; unmatched bases: 9.

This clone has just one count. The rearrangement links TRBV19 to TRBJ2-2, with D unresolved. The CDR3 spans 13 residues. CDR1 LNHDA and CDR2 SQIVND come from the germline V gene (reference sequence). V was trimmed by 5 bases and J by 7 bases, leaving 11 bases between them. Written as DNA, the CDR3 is TGTGCCAGTAGTGCCGGACCATTCGGGGAGCTGTTTTTT. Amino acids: CASSAGPFGELFF.

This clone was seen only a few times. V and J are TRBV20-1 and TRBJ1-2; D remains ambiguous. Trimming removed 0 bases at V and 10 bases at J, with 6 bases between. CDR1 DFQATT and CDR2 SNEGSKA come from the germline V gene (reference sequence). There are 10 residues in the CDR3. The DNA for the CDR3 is TGCAGTGCTAGAGATGAAGACTACACCTTC. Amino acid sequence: CSARDEDYTF.